This T cell receptor (beta chain) stems from a study of blood T cell repertoires in COVID-19. About the study: Collection of acute and convalescent COVID-19 samples took place in the United States, Italy and Spain. The analysed material was cDNA or gDNA that came from T cells, B-cell-depleted T cells, or PBMCs.

The CDR3 consists of 16 residues. The germline CDR1 and CDR2 sequences are LNHNV and YYDKDF (reference sequence). V lost 3 bases, J lost 5 bases, and 7 bases stayed unmatched. TCRdb's table, derived via immunoSEQ multiplex PCR, lists solely in-frame clones and lacks some. Of about 90,000 clones in the sample, about nine tenths are singletons; the top ten hold 15%. This receptor was taken from a male donor with acute or convalescent COVID-19. Sample: peripheral blood. V is TRBV15 and J is TRBJ1-4; 9 bases fit TRBD1. DNA of the CDR3: TGTGCCACCAGCAGTTACATCGGACAGGGGAATGAAAAACTGTTTTTT. Translating it yields CATSSYIGQGNEKLFF. The complete variable domain, with remaining parts taken from reference TRBV15 and TRBJ1-4, reads DAMVIQNPRYQVTQFGKPVTLSCSQTLNHNVMYWYQQKSSQAPKLLFHYYDKDFNNEADTPDNFQSRRPNTSFCFLDIRSPGLGDTAMYLCATSSYIGQGNEKLFFGSGTQLSVL.